A single sample gave rise to the 12 T cell receptor beta chains below, sequenced in a study of blood T cell repertoires in COVID-19 (dated by TCRdb to about 2020). The library was obtained by the immunoSEQ multiplex PCR assay. TCRdb retrieved this table from immuneACCESS and kept in-frame rearrangements only. Not all clones are present; in checked studies, unresolved V genes account for under half, and no reason is known for the remainder. This sample has 200,000 to 300,000 clones in its table, and around 88% of those were observed once. Approximately 2% of the sample belongs to the ten largest clones. The material sequenced was peripheral blood. Receptor source: a man aged 30 to 39 with active or convalescent COVID-19.

The V and J genes are TRBV19 and TRBJ1-4; D might be TRBD1 (6 bases). V gave up 2 bases and J gave up 3 bases, with 10 bases separating them. This CDR3 is 15 amino acids long. In germline, CDR1 is LNHDA, CDR2 SQIVND (reference sequence). In DNA, the CDR3 is TGTGCCAGTAGTATACAGGGGACGCCTAATGAAAAACTGTTTTTT. It specifies CASSIQGTPNEKLFF. The whole variable domain, filled in from reference TRBV19 and TRBJ1-4, reads DGGITQSPKYLFRKEGQNVTLSCEQNLNHDAMYWYRQDPGQGLRLIYYSQIVNDFQKGDIAEGYSVSREKKESFPLTVTSAQKNPTAFYLCASSIQGTPNEKLFFGSGTQLSVL.

The CDR3 loop reads CASSQDRTGTYGYTF. The CDR3, as DNA: TGCGCCAGCAGCCAAGATCGCACAGGTACATATGGCTACACCTTC. This sequence joins TRBV4-3 and TRBJ1-2, with D possibly being TRBD1 (5 bases). The V gene lost 0 bases and the J gene lost 5 bases, with 13 bases spanning the gap. Germline V gene data show CDR1 as LGHNA and CDR2 as YSLEER. The CDR3 covers 15 residues.

The genes are TRBV6-5 and TRBJ2-7; 7 positions match TRBD2. Germline CDR1 reads MNHEY; CDR2 reads SVGAGI. The J segment lost 4 bases and the V segment lost 6 bases, leaving 12 bases of the junction unmatched. The CDR3 extends over 15 amino acids. CDR3 sequence (DNA): TGTGCCAGCAGACTGCAATTTCGGGGGGAATACGAGCAGTACTTC. Its translation: CASRLQFRGEYEQYF.

Only a few counts were recorded for this clone. This chain links TRBV29-1 with TRBJ1-1; tentative D call: TRBD1 (5 bases). The germline V and J ends were trimmed by 7 bases and 0 bases, with 12 bases remaining between them. The CDR3 extends over 13 amino acids. From germline, CDR1 is SQVTM and CDR2 ANQGSEA. CDR3 sequence (DNA): TGCAGCGCGAGGGGAGGAATGAACACTGAAGCTTTCTTT. As protein: CSARGGMNTEAFF.

The chain carries TRBV29-1 and TRBJ2-1, with 8 nucleotides matching TRBD2. The CDR3 length is 13 residues. CDR1 and CDR2 (germline): SQVTM, ANQGSEA. The CDR3, as DNA: TGCGGCCTAGGTGAAGCGGGGGTAGGGGAGCAGTTCTTC. Its translation is CGLGEAGVGEQFF.

The gene calls are TRBV5-6 and TRBJ1-6, with 7 bases lining up with TRBD1. The CDR3 loop spans 15 amino acids. V shed 0 bases, J shed 10 bases, and the junction held 7 bases outside the gene matches. Per germline, CDR1 SGHDT and CDR2 YYEEEE. CDR3 in amino acids: CASSLGQGVGSPLHF. CDR3 nucleotide sequence: TGTGCCAGCAGCTTGGGCCAGGGGGTCGGGTCACCCCTCCACTTT.

CDR3 residues: CASSRRQGSSGANVLTF. DNA of the CDR3: TGCGCCAGCAGCCGCCGACAGGGGAGCTCTGGGGCCAACGTCCTGACTTTC. The chain is built from TRBV4-1 and TRBJ2-6; 8 bases match TRBD1. The V and J ends lost 4 bases and 0 bases, in that order; junction bases with no gene match: 5. Germline V gives CDR1 MGHRA, CDR2 YSYEKL. The CDR3 has 17 amino acids.

This chain joins TRBV7-9 and TRBJ2-7; 7 bases match TRBD1. This CDR3 is 13 amino acids long. The germline CDR1 and CDR2 sequences are SEHNR and FQNEAQ (reference sequence). V lost 4 bases to trimming and J lost 3 bases; unmatched junction nucleotides: 3. The CDR3 DNA reads as TGTGCCAGCAGCTCTCAGGGGGACTACGAGCAGTACTTC. Its translation: CASSSQGDYEQYF.

The chain combines TRBV19 with TRBJ2-3, with TRBD2 matching over 10 bases. In germline, CDR1 is LNHDA, CDR2 SQIVND (reference sequence). This CDR3 contains 13 residues. J lost 5 bases, V lost 6 bases, and 2 bases had no gene match. DNA of the CDR3: TGTGCCAGTAGCGGGACTAGCGTAGATACGCAGTATTTT. Its protein product is CASSGTSVDTQYF.

This clone turned up a few times. The chain combines TRBV6-2 or TRBV6-3 with TRBJ1-1, with a tentative D call TRBD1 (5 bases). The CDR3 is 14 residues long. Germline CDR1 and CDR2: MNHEY and SVGEGT. Trimming removed 3 bases at V and 4 bases at J, with 12 bases between. CDR3 coding DNA: TGTGCCAGCAGTTATGGGGGGTATCGCACTGAAGCTTTCTTT. This gives the protein CASSYGGYRTEAFF.

The chain is built from TRBV7-8 and TRBJ2-5, with D possibly TRBD1 on 6 matching bases. This CDR3 has 16 residues. Trimming shortened V by 5 bases and J by 3 bases, and 19 bases separated the two germline ends. Germline-derived CDR1 and CDR2 are SGHVS and FQNEAQ. In nucleotides, the CDR3 is TGTGCCAGCAGCCAGACCCAGTACAGGGACGAAGAGACCCAGTACTTC. Translated, it gives CASSQTQYRDEETQYF.

The chain has TRBV15 and TRBJ1-1, with TRBD1 matching over 7 bases. The CDR3 has 15 residues. The trim removed 0 bases at V and 5 bases at J, leaving 6 bases unmatched. The germline CDR1 and CDR2 sequences are LNHNV and YYDKDF (reference sequence). The CDR3 nucleotides are TGTGCCACCAGCAGAGAAGCAGGGGGTCGTACTGAAGCTTTCTTT. This encodes CATSREAGGRTEAFF.